This T cell receptor beta chain was observed in a study of CD8+ T cells in alopecia areata (dated by TCRdb to 2016 to 2019). Regarding the complete study: The treated patients, all with moderate-to-severe alopecia areata, were enrolled in an open-label pilot trial of oral tofacitinib given at 5 to 10 mg twice daily. Patients stayed on tofacitinib for 6 to 18 months and then had 6 months of follow-up off drug so that delayed response and recurrence could be assessed. The SALT score, which quantifies the percentage of affected scalp surface area, was used to measure disease severity in treated patients. In both human patients and the C3H/HeJ mouse model, the study applied high-throughput TCRbeta sequencing to look at T cell clonal expansion in alopecia areata. Human TCRbeta sequencing covered scalp tissue and sorted CD4+ and CD8+ peripheral blood T cells from patchy and totalis/universalis alopecia areata patients and healthy controls. Biopsies were taken from tofacitinib-treated patients at baseline and at 4 and 24 weeks of treatment, and a later scalp biopsy was taken in several of the tofacitinib-treated patients. Scalp clonality was compared among normal scalp (n=4), patchy alopecia areata scalp (n=8), and alopecia totalis/universalis scalp (n=8). RNA was obtained with the PAXgene miRNA kit for fixed scalp, the miRNeasy kit for PBMCs, and the RNeasy kit for mouse skin. immunoSEQ multiplex PCR using 35 Vbeta forward primers and 13 Jbeta reverse primers was used to amplify TCRbeta CDR3 regions.

The sample's time point, from its label and the paper: roughly 26 weeks on oral tofacitinib. The intended sense of this specimen's treatment or condition label: oral pan-JAK inhibitor, 5-10 mg twice daily. Lesional scalp punch biopsies and peripheral blood were obtained from alopecia areata patients. PBMCs were isolated by density centrifugation and stained for CD3, CD4 and CD8, after which CD4+ and CD8+ T cells were sorted on a FACSAria. A remark on this clone: No cognate antigen has been identified for it. One junction end does not reproduce the germline sequence, and a read error may be involved.

CDR1 is given as SGHAT and CDR2 as FQNNGV, both from the germline V gene. The CDR3, cysteine through phenylalanine, is 15 amino acids long. Only the CDR3 DNA is retained, 45 bases long and in frame from the first base. General study outcomes and caveats: Scalp TCR repertoire analysis is complicated because resident alphabeta T cells in normal human skin are also sequenced, whereas mouse skin is dominated by gammadelta T cells. Many expanded lesional clones persisted in scalp and blood during tofacitinib treatment, which may partly explain relapse after stopping treatment. TCR sequences shared between patients were less clear than in mice, possibly partly because of HLA diversity in the patient population. Lesional scalp, especially in alopecia totalis/universalis, showed higher clonality and more expanded CD8+ clones than normal scalp, suggesting antigenic drive. With tofacitinib, both scalp clonality and the number of expanded CD8+ clones among the top 100 scalp clones went down significantly. Because the treated cohort was small and had just a single nonresponder, larger studies are needed to establish links between baseline CD8+ expansion and response.

The library was produced with the immunoSEQ multiplex PCR assay. RNA was extracted from all samples and reverse transcribed into cDNA as template for TCR sequencing. First-strand cDNA was synthesized with SuperScript III using a 2:1 mix of oligo-dT and random hexamers. A synthetic immune receptor repertoire was used to measure amplification bias, and any remaining bias was corrected computationally. From the authors' description of their analysis: Raw reads were preprocessed for error removal, and CDR3 was defined according to IMGT conventions as running from the conserved cysteine to phenylalanine. Clonality was computed as 1 minus the Shannon entropy, with the entropy normalized by log2 of the number of productive unique TCRs. Scalp TCRbeta sequences were cross-referenced with sorted blood CD4 and CD8 repertoires so that the CD4 or CD8 identity of scalp clones could be inferred. In its TCRdb copy, this immuneACCESS table keeps in-frame sequences only and misses some clones. Where compared with another copy, unresolved V genes explain less than half of these, and the others have no known cause. V and J calls and clone size are given by that table; D and trimming were obtained from the DNA. This sample comprises about 160,000 clones, around three fifths of them detected only once. The biggest ten clones account for 12% to 15% of the sample.

The receptor comes from a human donor with alopecia areata. The chain was built from TRBV11-2 and TRBJ1-1; a stretch of 7 junction bases matches TRBD1. This specimen consisted of CD4+ T cells sorted from blood, obtained at week 24, from a patient treated with tofacitinib. For the CDR3, the sequence is CASSQEGAQNTEAFF. In nucleotides, the sequence is TGCGCCAGCAGCCAAGAGGGGGCCCAGAACACTGAAGCTTTCTTT. Here the CDR3 is joined to the reference TRBV11-2 and TRBJ1-1 genes, and the full variable domain is: EAGVAQSPRYKIIEKRQSVAFWCNPISGHATLYWYQQILGQGPKLLIQFQNNGVVDDSQLPKDRFSAERLKGVDSTLKIQPAKLEDSAVYLCASSQEGAQNTEAFFGQGTRLTVV.